This T cell receptor (beta chain) was captured in a study of PD-L1 blockade in urothelial cancer. Study context: The study recovered a median of approximately 150,000 T cells per blood sample.

The CDR3 length is 13 residues. V was pared by 7 bases and J by 0 bases, with 13 bases between. Per germline, CDR1 SQVTM and CDR2 ANQGSEA. Produced via immunoSEQ multiplex PCR; TCRdb's table is partial and in-frame only. The sample holds about 36,000 clones; about 80% are singletons and the top ten take roughly a tenth. Time point described: peripheral blood 6 weeks after treatment start. The chain uses TRBV29-1 and TRBJ2-7; D is perhaps TRBD1 (6 bases). This receptor was obtained from a man aged 35 to 55 with urothelial cancer. The specimen comprised PBMCs, sampled around atezolizumab (anti-PD-L1) treatment. CDR3 DNA sequence: TGCAGCGGGACAGATTCTGACTCCTACGAGCAGTACTTC. Encoded protein: CSGTDSDSYEQYF.